The rows below give T cell receptor beta chains drawn from one sample of a study of T-cell memory formation after mild COVID-19. Each CDR3 protein gets one entry after TCRdb re-called the 5' RACE reads with MiXCR. The table shows approximately 570,000 distinct CDR3 sequences, with approximately 19% occurring only once. Input material: PBMCs or a T cell subset sorted from them (not recorded which). The receptors derive from an adult woman who had mild COVID-19 (a few samples of this study predate the infection). Cell type and time point are not known. Both conserved end residues are trimmed from each CDR3.

V gene: TRBV30
J gene: TRBJ2-3
CDR3 protein: AWRNTAGAADTQY

V gene: TRBV7-9
J gene: TRBJ2-7
CDR3 protein: ASSARLSYEQY

V gene: TRBV5-1
J gene: TRBJ2-6
CDR3 protein: ASSYNGAGANVLT

V gene: TRBV12-3/TRBV12-4
J gene: TRBJ2-3
CDR3 protein: ASTLNPPPDTQY

V gene: TRBV7-3
J gene: TRBJ2-1
CDR3 protein: ASSPGPGTGGEF

V gene: TRBV6-5
J gene: TRBJ2-7
CDR3 protein: ASSRTSGIYEQY

V gene: TRBV7-9
J gene: TRBJ2-1
CDR3 protein: ASSLGQGVGYNEQF

V gene: TRBV18
J gene: TRBJ2-7
CDR3 protein: ASSPSGGDEQY

V gene: TRBV5-1
J gene: TRBJ2-1
CDR3 protein: ASSPGGTGSYNEQF

V gene: TRBV24-1
J gene: TRBJ2-1
CDR3 protein: ATEAGPYNEQF

V gene: TRBV6-6
J gene: TRBJ2-7
CDR3 protein: ASSYSNSARGNEQY

V gene: TRBV5-1
J gene: TRBJ2-5
CDR3 protein: ASSPRGAQETQY

V gene: TRBV7-2
J gene: TRBJ2-5
CDR3 protein: ASSTSTSGPTETQY

V gene: TRBV2
J gene: TRBJ2-1
CDR3 protein: ASRDQKEF

V gene: TRBV5-1
J gene: TRBJ2-3
CDR3 protein: ASRAAGGIDTQY

V gene: TRBV6-2/TRBV6-3
J gene: TRBJ1-1
CDR3 protein: ASSYSRQSGLNTEAF

V gene: TRBV7-9
J gene: TRBJ2-7
CDR3 protein: ASSPRTSGRVAYEQY

V gene: TRBV5-5
J gene: TRBJ1-4
CDR3 protein: ASSLSRDEEKLF

V gene: TRBV20-1
J gene: TRBJ1-1
CDR3 protein: SARDRGQGAVTEAF

V gene: TRBV24-1
J gene: TRBJ2-3
CDR3 protein: ATSDFSGRVDTQY